This T cell receptor (beta chain) was recorded in a study of CD8 T cells in Susac syndrome. Blood CD8+ and CD4+ T cells underwent high-throughput TCR beta sequencing. Negative isolation yielded the CD8+ and CD4+ T cells, while FACS enriched the TEMRA cells. Reverse transcription used roughly 0.5 to 1 ug RNA and random hexamers. Coverage of TCR beta CDR3 amplification by immunoSEQ multiplex PCR extended to 54 Vbeta and 13 Jbeta. TCRdb re-called the immunoSEQ multiplex PCR reads through MiXCR, storing one row per CDR3 protein. Of approximately 68,000 distinct CDR3 sequences detected, about 95% appear once; the ten largest clones hold under 0.5%. The germline gives CDR1 LGHNA, CDR2 YNFKEQ. The CDR3 is 14 residues long. Trimming removed 3 bases from V and 5 bases from J; junction bases left unmatched: 3.

The chain couples TRBV4-2 to TRBJ2-5, with 10 nucleotides matching TRBD1. The receptor was derived from a human donor with multiple sclerosis. The specimen was CD8+ T cells from PBMCs. The CDR3 reads CASSQTGGGETQYF. In DNA form, the CDR3 reads TGTGCCAGCAGCCAGACAGGGGGCGGGGAGACCCAGTACTTC.